This TCR beta chain was recorded in a study of cytomegalovirus exposure and HLA in healthy donors (TCRdb year 2017). For the study in its entirety: According to an earlier analysis of around 600 of the donors, some 180 million T cells yielded 117 million unique TCR beta sequences and about 300 Gb of sequence data. Approximately 310 gigabases of sequencing data and 78 million or so unique TCR sequences were included in an early release covering about 620 HLA-typed donors. Among the roughly 410 genotyped donors, 81% belonged to the genetic ancestry cluster associated with self-reported Caucasian donors. The study was designed to test whether signatures of past pathogen exposure could be identified by cataloging public T cell receptors. The T cell repertoires of several hundred subjects were profiled by immunosequencing and related to cytomegalovirus serostatus. Along with the approximately 600-subject first cohort, a separate validation cohort of around 110 different subjects was used. High-throughput TCR immunosequencing, statistical association of individual TCRs with disease status, and machine learning were combined to predict cytomegalovirus infection status. In a later analysis, previously published TCR beta repertoires from 666 donors were re-analyzed and high-resolution HLA genotyping was added so that TCR occurrence patterns could be studied. In the later analysis, no new phenotypic data were used to find candidate immune exposures; instead, reliance was placed on TCR beta sequences and their occurrence across donors. To decide whether each TCR beta V gene segment behaved as functional or pseudogenic, an earlier analysis of some 580 of the donors relied on high-throughput TCR beta sequencing. Donor age, sex, ethnicity and CMV serostatus were compiled together with the repertoire data. A later genetic analysis took genome-wide SNP genotypes for about 55% of the 666 donors and used that subset as a discovery cohort. Every repertoire in the discovery cohort had been generated on one and the same sequencing platform. HLA typing included class I and class II loci at four-digit resolution. Typing coverage differed by locus: A, B, C, DRB1 and DQB1 were typed in about 620-640 donors, DQA1 in around 500, DPA1 in 600 to 610, and DPB1 in just under 490. Roughly five DR-DQ haplotypes were handled as single units for association and clustering, since linkage in the cohort was strong. Among around 400 genotyped donors of the cohort, an average of approximately 200,000 unique TCR beta nucleotide sequences was sequenced per donor, of which roughly 18% were non-productive. Overall results and qualifications from the work: Compared with equally common non-associated chains, HLA-associated TCR beta chains in a later analysis were more clonally expanded and had lower generation probabilities. Roughly uniform sequencing depth across donors was assumed in presence/absence analyses, although this assumption may not hold. In vitro tests confirmed that three of the cytomegalovirus-associated TCR beta chains recognize cytomegalovirus antigens. The classifier was reported to diagnose cytomegalovirus status with high specificity and sensitivity in both the original and validation cohorts. Because counts were too low, roughly 16 rarely observed V segments, including chromosome 9 orphons, were left out of the earlier analysis of some 600 of the donors. Because the 87-base-pair reads could not distinguish some IMGT-functional V segments, including TRBV6-2 and TRBV6-3, those segments were excluded. In a later analysis, several top co-occurrence clusters were reported to appear linked to parvovirus B19, influenza, CMV and Epstein-Barr virus. A later genetic analysis reported fewer N-insertions in productive TCRs among donors in an Asian-associated ancestry cluster than the roughly 700-donor mean. Broadly in line with IMGT annotations, most TCR beta V segments showed up in productive rearrangements about 87% or about 30% of the time in an earlier analysis of 450 to 750 of the donors. V-gene and J-gene trimming of TCR beta chains was associated with a missense DCLRE1C variant in a later genetic analysis, and the association was replicated in an independent cohort. A further reported finding was that TCR beta sequences accurately predicted the HLA-A and HLA-B alleles for most subjects in the first cohort. The study gave a list of about 160 TCR beta chains associated with cytomegalovirus. Assigning TCR associations to individual alleles was difficult when HLA alleles, especially DR and DQ, strongly co-occurred. A group of highly shared sequence variants was considered likely to be a technical artifact of the sequencing pipeline. Because HLA typing was missing for some donors at each locus, association tests included only the typed subset. A later analysis found that TCR association rates varied across HLA loci, with DRB1 alleles showing the most associated TCRs and HLA-C alleles the fewest. In a later analysis, about 17,000 TCR beta sequences were associated with specific HLA alleles at a false discovery rate of 0.05. A later analysis found that most CMV-associated TCR beta chains appeared HLA-restricted, with HLA associations seemingly driven largely by CMV exposure. While some public TCRs were present in many individuals, most TCR sequences turned up only very rarely across donors. Linkage disequilibrium might explain the correlated functional status among segregating V segments, but an unknown experimental factor could not be excluded. The only immune exposure information available for the cohort was CMV serostatus. According to the authors, the approach could potentially be generalized to other disease states and immunological phenotypes. This cohort had only TCR beta chains sequenced, and the lack of alpha or paired-chain data limited which features could be detected.

The cohort comprised approximately 700 healthy bone marrow donors. At the time of sampling, all cohort members were nominally healthy, though unrecorded immune exposures were likely present. The donor tested CMV seronegative, placing the donor among the approximately 360 seronegative members of the cohort. A peripheral blood sample was collected from each donor, and TCR beta sequencing was performed on peripheral blood mononuclear cells. The Qiagen DNeasy Blood Extraction Kit was used to extract genomic DNA from the blood cell samples. Per the germline V gene, SNHLY is the CDR1 and FYNNEI is the CDR2. Trimming costs V 7 bases and J 2 bases, and their ends lie 12 bases apart. Including the terminal cysteine and phenylalanine, the CDR3 comprises 13 residues. The sequence is cut down to CDR3 DNA, 39 bases in frame from base 1. Receptor amplification or capture employed the immunoSEQ multiplex PCR assay. The multiplex PCR relied on a mix of 60 forward primers for TCR Vbeta segments and 13 reverse primers for TCR Jbeta segments. The CDR3 region of rearranged TCR beta genes was amplified from genomic DNA by a multiplex PCR assay. The Illumina HiSeq System was used to sequence the amplified TCR beta libraries as 87-base-pair reads. In the original analysis: A later analysis tallied 75 million to 95 million unique TCR beta chains across the roughly 610 repertoires, and approximately 9.9 million of those chains were shared by two or more donors. Raw reads were error-corrected and collapsed into unique sequences with a nearest-neighbor algorithm that merged closely related sequences to remove PCR and sequencing errors. Alignment of CDR3 sequences to IMGT reference sequences was used to assign V, D and J gene segments. For a sequence to be retained, at least a six-nucleotide match to both a V gene segment and a J gene segment was required. Rearrangements were called productive when the CDR3 lacked stop codons and stayed in frame with V and J; all others were non-productive. Following IMGT convention, CDR3 was defined as the stretch from the second conserved V-encoded cysteine up to the conserved J-encoded phenylalanine. The earlier analysis of about 590 of the donors excluded sequences that lacked an unambiguous match to a single V gene segment. An earlier analysis of fewer than 750 of the donors called V segments functional above 56.7% productive rearrangements and segregating when the between-donor standard deviation exceeded 5%. A statistical classification framework was built for diagnosing cytomegalovirus status from the catalog of TCR beta chain sequences. In a later analysis, TCR nucleotide sequences were compared against IMGT/GENE-DB human TR gene sequences so that V and J genes could be assigned. Using the TCRdist pipeline, a later analysis assigned CDR3 sequences along with most-parsimonious VDJ recombination scenarios. In a later analysis, every TCR beta chain was defined by the combination of its CDR3 amino acid sequence and its V-gene family, and reads without a unique V-gene family were dropped. As a way to deal with suspected cross-contamination and a sequencing artifact, a later analysis dropped 592 nucleotide sequences that were highly shared and had low generation probability. For each public chain, a later analysis derived a clonal expansion index from normalized ranks of inferred template counts within each repertoire. A later analysis computed generation probabilities with a VDJ recombination model fitted to out-of-frame rearrangements, and checked the results against IGoR. In a later analysis, hypergeometric tests were used to score TCR-TCR, TCR-HLA and TCR-CMV co-occurrence, with a repertoire-size bias correction applied to TCR pairs. In a later analysis, false discovery rates were estimated by permuting HLA or CMV assignments 20 times. In a later analysis, co-occurring TCRs were grouped using DBSCAN, and TCRdist sequence similarity was added for clustering within HLA-allele-positive subsets. For co-occurrence clustering, repertoires with fewer than 30,000 or more than 120,000 public chains were excluded, along with roughly five repertoires with anomalous nucleotide sharing. TCRdb stores this immuneACCESS table with in-frame sequences only. Part of the clones is absent; in the studies checked, under half of the shortfall reflects unresolved V genes, and no reason is known for the rest. V, J and clone size derive from that table, while D and trimming were established from the DNA sequence. Counted in this sample were about 200,000 clones; approximately 70% of them appeared once. Clones ranked in the top ten supply approximately 1.8% of the sample.

As to this clone: It has no known antigen specificity. The record has no base qualities; no much larger clone is one base away.

In this chain, TRBV2 is recombined with TRBJ2-7; possibly the D gene is TRBD1, per 6 matching bases. The receptor's source is a woman in her 30s in good health and CMV-seronegative. Sequenced: PBMCs. This receptor has the CDR3 CASTRGVTYEQYF. The bases read TGTGCCAGCACCAGGGGTGTAACCTACGAGCAGTACTTC.